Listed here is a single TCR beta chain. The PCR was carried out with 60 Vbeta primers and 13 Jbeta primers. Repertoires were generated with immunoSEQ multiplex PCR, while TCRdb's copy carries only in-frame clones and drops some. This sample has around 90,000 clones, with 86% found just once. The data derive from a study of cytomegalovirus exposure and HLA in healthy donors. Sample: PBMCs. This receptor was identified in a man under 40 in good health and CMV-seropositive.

The CDR3 here is CASSLGLAGGSSYNEQFF. Written as DNA, the CDR3 is TGTGCCAGCAGTTTGGGACTAGCGGGAGGGAGCTCCTACAATGAGCAGTTCTTC. The gene calls are TRBV2 and TRBJ2-1, with 16 bases that match TRBD2. The V gene's germline CDR1 is SNHLY and CDR2 FYNNEI. The CDR3 is 18 amino acids. V gave up 5 bases and J gave up 0 bases; unmatched junction bases: 4.